A single sample gave rise to the 28 T cell receptor beta chains below, sequenced in a study of cytomegalovirus exposure and HLA in healthy donors. TCRdb's table, derived via immunoSEQ multiplex PCR, lists solely in-frame clones and lacks some. There are under 250,000 clones in the sample; roughly three quarters occur only once, and roughly 1.2% lies in the top ten. Material: PBMCs. The receptors stem from a woman aged 25 to 39 in good health and CMV-seronegative.

DNA for the CDR3: TGTGCCTGGAGACGCACAGGGCTTGTTGAAAAACTGTTTTTT. It specifies CAWRRTGLVEKLFF. This chain connects TRBV30 to TRBJ1-4; a weak D match, TRBD1 (6 bases). Germline CDR1 is GTSNPN and CDR2 is SVGIG (reference sequence). This CDR3 is 14 amino acids long. Trimming shortened V by 3 bases and J by 7 bases, and 15 bases separated the two germline ends.

The rearrangement uses TRBV4-1 and TRBJ1-1, with 9 nucleotides matching TRBD1. This CDR3 has 14 residues. J lost 3 bases, V lost 3 bases, and 2 bases had no gene match. The V gene's germline CDR1 is MGHRA and CDR2 YSYEKL. CDR3 region: CASSQRDRDTEAFF. The CDR3 coding sequence is TGCGCCAGCAGCCAGAGGGACAGGGACACTGAAGCTTTCTTT.

The V gene is TRBV5-1, the J gene TRBJ2-3; TRBD1 matches 8 bases. The CDR3 loop spans 16 amino acids. CDR1 and CDR2 (germline): SGHRS, YFSETQ. J was trimmed by 1 base and V by 3 bases; bases with no gene match: 7. CDR3 nucleotide sequence: TGCGCCAGCAGCTCTCCGAGACAGGGGCGCACAGATACGCAGTATTTT. This codes for CASSSPRQGRTDTQYF.

The V gene is TRBV7-9, the J gene TRBJ1-2; 8 bases fit TRBD1. The germline CDR1 and CDR2 sequences are SEHNR and FQNEAQ (reference sequence). V gave up 4 bases and J gave up 6 bases; unmatched junction bases: 7. The CDR3 is 14 residues long. CDR3 region: CASSWQGASHGYTF. The CDR3 DNA reads as TGTGCCAGCAGCTGGCAGGGGGCTAGCCATGGCTACACCTTC.

In this sample, this clone turned up once. The chain is built from TRBV30 and TRBJ2-1, with 8 bases aligning to TRBD2. The germline V gene has CDR1 GTSNPN and CDR2 SVGIG (reference sequence). The CDR3 runs to 16 residues. J lost 7 bases, V lost 2 bases, and 13 bases had no gene match. CDR3 protein: CAWSKGSSGGTNEQFF. The DNA of the CDR3 is TGTGCCTGGAGTAAGGGTTCCAGCGGGGGTACTAATGAGCAGTTCTTC.

This clone has a handful of counts. V is TRBV6-6 and J is TRBJ1-6; D ambiguous. The V and J ends lost 6 bases and 4 bases respectively, with 7 bases between them. Per germline, CDR1 MNHNY and CDR2 SVGAGI (reference sequence). The CDR3 has 13 residues. DNA for the CDR3: TGTGCCAGCAGAGGAGTTTATAATTCACCCCTCCACTTT. Its protein is CASRGVYNSPLHF.

The chain combines TRBV5-4 with TRBJ2-3; TRBD2 aligns across 7 bases. The CDR3 covers 15 residues. The germline CDR1 and CDR2 sequences are SGHNT and YYREEE (reference sequence). With V trimmed by 2 bases and J by 3 bases, 6 bases remained unmatched. CDR3 nucleotides: TGTGCCAGCAGCTTAGGCCTAGCGGTTACAGATACGCAGTATTTT. Amino acid sequence: CASSLGLAVTDTQYF. Variable domain in full (rest from reference TRBV5-4 and TRBJ2-3): ETGVTQSPTHLIKTRGQQVTLRCSSQSGHNTVSWYQQALGQGPQFIFQYYREEENGRGNFPPRFSGLQFPNYSSELNVNALELDDSALYLCASSLGLAVTDTQYFGPGTRLTVL.

This chain uses TRBV5-4 with TRBJ2-2, with a tentative D call TRBD2 (7 bases). Germline assignment: CDR1 SGHNT and CDR2 YYREEE (reference sequence). Trimming pared 4 bases from V and 6 bases from J, leaving 22 bases between. The CDR3 covers 17 residues. CDR3 sequence (DNA): TGTGCCAGCAGCCCGGGCGGGGGCAGGGATGTTTCCGGGGAGCTGTTTTTT. It translates to CASSPGGGRDVSGELFF.

This rearrangement joins TRBV6-5 to TRBJ2-1; D is possibly TRBD2 (5 bases). CDR3 length equals 14 residues. V lost 8 bases to trimming and J lost 4 bases, with 15 bases between them. Germline loops: CDR1 MNHEY, CDR2 SVGAGI. The CDR3 sequence is CASAGERLYNEQFF. The CDR3 DNA is TGTGCCAGCGCTGGGGAGCGGCTTTACAATGAGCAGTTCTTC.

Turning to this clone: Different DNA sequences within this sample yield the same CDR3. The V call is TRBV6-5, the J call TRBJ1-2, with 10 bases lining up with TRBD1. Trimming removed 5 bases from V and 4 bases from J; junction bases left unmatched: 1. CDR3 length: 13 residues. Germline loops: CDR1 MNHEY, CDR2 SVGAGI. The CDR3, as DNA: TGTGCCAGCAGTCGGGACAGGGGCTATGGCTACACCTTC. This sequence encodes CASSRDRGYGYTF.

The chain couples TRBV10-1 to TRBJ2-7, with a weak D call TRBD2 (6 bases). This CDR3 spans 15 amino acids. Germline loops: CDR1 WNHNN, CDR2 SYGVQD (reference sequence). V lost 3 bases, J lost 2 bases, and 14 bases lay in between. The CDR3 region has the DNA TGCGCCAGCAGTGATCGGGGGAGGAACACCTACGAGCAGTACTTC. Protein: CASSDRGRNTYEQYF.

V and J are TRBV5-4 and TRBJ1-6; 9 nucleotides agree with TRBD1. Per the germline V gene, CDR1 is SGHNT and CDR2 is YYREEE (reference sequence). The J segment lost 0 bases and the V segment lost 0 bases, leaving 7 bases of the junction unmatched. The CDR3 length is 19 residues. CDR3 region: CASSLGDRARSSYNSPLHF. DNA for the CDR3: TGTGCCAGCAGCTTGGGGGACAGGGCAAGGAGCTCCTATAATTCACCCCTCCACTTT.

V and J are TRBV5-1 and TRBJ1-1; no firm D call. From germline, CDR1 is SGHRS and CDR2 YFSETQ. Trimming removed 4 bases at V and 7 bases at J, with 17 bases between. The CDR3 is 14 residues long. CDR3 residues: CASSPEVRTGEAFF. CDR3 nucleotides: TGCGCCAGCAGCCCGGAGGTCCGGACGGGTGAAGCTTTCTTT.

Only one count was recorded for this clone. The chain carries TRBV7-2 and TRBJ2-3, with 10 bases fitting TRBD2. This CDR3 region has 15 residues. Germline V gene data show CDR1 as SGHTA and CDR2 as FQGNSA. The ends lost 4 bases at V and 4 bases at J; junction bases unmatched: 5. CDR3 region: CASSSLAGAADTQYF. CDR3 DNA sequence: TGTGCCAGCAGCTCGCTAGCGGGAGCCGCAGATACGCAGTATTTT. Combining the CDR3 with reference TRBV7-2 and TRBJ2-3 gives the whole variable domain GAGVSQSPSNKVTEKGKDVELRCDPISGHTALYWYRQSLGQGLEFLIYFQGNSAPDKSGLPSDRFSAERTGGSVSTLTIQRTQQEDSAVYLCASSSLAGAADTQYFGPGTRLTVL.

This clone has just one count. V is TRBV4-1 and J is TRBJ2-1, with a tentative D call TRBD2 (6 bases). Deletions cut 1 base from V and 4 bases from J, with 11 bases between. CDR1 MGHRA and CDR2 YSYEKL come from the germline V gene. This CDR3 has 15 residues. The CDR3 loop reads CASSQGRAGYNEQFF. The CDR3 DNA reads TGCGCCAGCAGCCAAGGGCGGGCGGGGTACAATGAGCAGTTCTTC.

CDR3 protein: CASSEATGGGNYGYTF. The CDR3 region has the DNA TGTGCCAGCAGTGAAGCAACGGGTGGCGGTAACTATGGCTACACCTTC. The chain recombines TRBV6-1 with TRBJ1-2; no clear D. The CDR3 has 16 residues. CDR1 MNHNS and CDR2 SASEGT come from the germline V gene. Trimming took off 0 bases at V and 1 base at J, with 12 bases between the two ends.

The gene calls are TRBV25-1 and TRBJ2-5; D is unclear. Per the germline V gene, CDR1 is MGHDK and CDR2 is SYGVNS. This CDR3 spans 14 amino acids. V lost 4 bases, J lost 0 bases, and 9 bases lay in between. CDR3 nucleotide sequence: TGTGCCAGCAGTGCGAACCGGGACCAAGAGACCCAGTACTTC. Protein: CASSANRDQETQYF.

A few counts support this clone. The chain is built from TRBV5-1 and TRBJ2-7; 7 bases line up with TRBD1. Germline-derived CDR1 and CDR2 are SGHRS and YFSETQ. The CDR3 runs to 13 residues. V was pared by 7 bases and J by 0 bases, with 4 bases of the junction left unmatched. CDR3 in DNA: TGCGCCAGCTCGGGACAGAACTCCTACGAGCAGTACTTC. Its protein is CASSGQNSYEQYF. The entire variable domain, with the rest obtained from reference TRBV5-1 and TRBJ2-7, is as follows: KAGVTQTPRYLIKTRGQQVTLSCSPISGHRSVSWYQQTPGQGLQFLFEYFSETQRNKGNFPGRFSGRQFSNSRSEMNVSTLELGDSALYLCASSGQNSYEQYFGPGTRLTVT.

V usage is TRBV29-1 and J usage is TRBJ2-3; 8 positions match TRBD2. The germline V gene encodes CDR1 SQVTM and CDR2 ANQGSEA. V shed 2 bases, J shed 1 base, and the junction held 5 bases outside the gene matches. The CDR3 covers 15 residues. The CDR3 nucleotides are TGCAGCGTTGAACCCCTAGCGGGTGGCACAGATACGCAGTATTTT. It is translated as CSVEPLAGGTDTQYF.

Notes on this clone: The CDR3 does not end in the conserved phenylalanine or tryptophan, so this is likely a read error. The limits of the CDR3 on the DNA are not certain, so only TCRdb's listed CDR3 is given. The chain links TRBV5-8 to TRBJ2-7; the table's D gene call, TRBD2, was not cross checked with the DNA. CDR1 is SGHTS, CDR2 YDEGEE, per germline. The CDR3 totals 12 residues, both ends included. The CDR3 loop is CASSLLAGMPLL.

The chain recombines TRBV7-6 with TRBJ1-5; D perhaps matches TRBD1 (6 bases). This CDR3 is 16 amino acids long. V was pared by 4 bases and J by 6 bases, with 19 bases between. The germline V gene has CDR1 SGHVS and CDR2 FNYEAQ. The CDR3: CASSSDTRTVGQPQHF. Here the CDR3 DNA reads TGTGCCAGCAGCTCCGATACCCGGACAGTAGGTCAGCCCCAGCATTTT. The entire variable domain, with the rest obtained from reference TRBV7-6 and TRBJ1-5, is as follows: GAGVSQSPRYKVTKRGQDVALRCDPISGHVSLYWYRQALGQGPEFLTYFNYEAQQDKSGLPNDRFSAERPEGSISTLTIQRTEQRDSAMYRCASSSDTRTVGQPQHFGDGTRLSIL.

This chain links TRBV10-1 with TRBJ1-1; D possibly corresponds to TRBD1 (5 bases). CDR3 length: 14 amino acids. V lost 6 bases, J lost 1 base, and 12 bases lay in between. The germline CDR1 and CDR2 sequences are WNHNN and SYGVQD (reference sequence). Here the CDR3 reads CASSKTQGNTEAFF. The CDR3 bases are TGCGCCAGCAGCAAGACCCAGGGGAACACTGAAGCTTTCTTT.

V and J are TRBV7-6 and TRBJ1-1, with a possible D match to TRBD1 (5 bases). The CDR3 is 15 residues long. CDR1 SGHVS and CDR2 FNYEAQ come from the germline V gene. The V end lost 5 bases, the J end lost 10 bases, and 23 bases lay between the germline ends. CDR3 sequence reads: CASSAGGEGRPRAFF. CDR3 DNA: TGTGCCAGCAGCGCTGGGGGGGAAGGGAGGCCTCGAGCTTTCTTT.

The rearrangement links TRBV5-1 to TRBJ2-7; D call uncertain. The CDR3 spans 15 residues. V lost 1 base and J 0 bases, leaving 11 bases between the germline ends. Per the germline V gene, CDR1 is SGHRS and CDR2 is YFSETQ. The CDR3 DNA follows: TGCGCCAGCAGCTTGAAGCTCGACAACTCCTACGAGCAGTACTTC. Translated, it gives CASSLKLDNSYEQYF.

As concerns this clone: The junction departs from the called germline gene at one end, perhaps through a read error. The chain employs TRBV5-8 and TRBJ1-2, with no clear D. Germline lookup yields CDR1 SGHTS and CDR2 YDEGEE. The CDR3 extends over 8 amino acids. The CDR3 is CGFYGYTF. The CDR3 bases are TGCGGGTTCTATGGCTACACCTTC.

The CDR3: CAWSVMAGGGNEQFF. In DNA, the CDR3 is TGTGCCTGGAGTGTTATGGCGGGAGGTGGAAATGAGCAGTTCTTC. The V call is TRBV30, the J call TRBJ2-1; 8 bases match TRBD2. The CDR3 is 15 residues long. In germline, CDR1 is GTSNPN, CDR2 SVGIG (reference sequence). V shed 0 bases, J shed 7 bases, and the junction held 8 bases outside the gene matches.

This chain uses TRBV4-1 with TRBJ1-5; tentative D call: TRBD1 (5 bases). V was clipped by 3 bases and J by 5 bases, with 14 bases between them. The CDR3 sequence is 15 residues long. CDR1 and CDR2 from the germline V gene are MGHRA and YSYEKL. The DNA of the CDR3 is TGCGCCAGCAGCCATCCCTCCCCGGGGGATCAGCCCCAGCATTTT. Protein sequence: CASSHPSPGDQPQHF.

The chain links TRBV7-7 to TRBJ2-2; 12 nucleotides match TRBD2. The length of the CDR3 is 16 residues. Germline CDR1 and CDR2: SSHAT and FNYEAQ (reference sequence). The V and J ends lost 5 bases and 5 bases, in that order; junction bases with no gene match: 6. The CDR3 region is CASSVTSGRGTGELFF. The CDR3 nucleotides read TGTGCCAGCAGCGTGACTAGCGGGAGAGGAACCGGGGAGCTGTTTTTT. Based on the CDR3 plus reference TRBV7-7 and TRBJ2-2, the full variable domain is GAGVSQSPRYKVTKRGQDVTLRCDPISSHATLYWYQQALGQGPEFLTYFNYEAQPDKSGLPSDRFSAERPEGSISTLTIQRTEQRDSAMYRCASSVTSGRGTGELFFGEGSRLTVL.